Presented here are 8 T cell receptor beta chains from one specimen sequenced in a study of cytomegalovirus exposure and HLA in healthy donors. 13 Jbeta primers and 60 Vbeta primers were used for the PCR. This table comes from immunoSEQ multiplex PCR, and its TCRdb copy is limited to in-frame clones, with some not included. This sample has about 160,000 clones, with roughly 84% found just once. Sequenced input: PBMCs. All receptors come from a male donor in good health and CMV-seronegative.

The rearrangement joins TRBV5-1 to TRBJ1-3, with 10 bases matching TRBD1. Germline V lookup: CDR1 SGHRS, CDR2 YFSETQ. The CDR3 contains 17 residues. After removal of 6 bases from V and 3 bases from J, the junction contained 12 bases not matched to a gene. CDR3 nucleotide sequence: TGCGCCAGCACCCTGACAGGGGGCGCGGTGGGTGGAAACACCATATATTTT. Protein product: CASTLTGGAVGGNTIYF.

V and J are TRBV7-8 and TRBJ1-6, with D unresolved. The germline CDR1 and CDR2 sequences are SGHVS and FQNEAQ. Trimming removed 4 bases at V and 2 bases at J, with 9 bases between. The CDR3 extends over 15 amino acids. CDR3 protein: CASSSPSPYNSPLHF. DNA for the CDR3: TGTGCCAGCAGCTCACCGAGCCCCTATAATTCACCCCTCCACTTT.

Here the CDR3 DNA reads TGTGCCAGCAGTGAAGCCTTAGCGGGGGGAAACATTCAGTACTTC. Protein product: CASSEALAGGNIQYF. This sequence joins TRBV6-1 and TRBJ2-4; 10 bases line up with TRBD2. Trimming at V came to 0 bases and at J to 6 bases, leaving 2 bases not matched to a gene. This CDR3 contains 15 residues. Germline V lookup: CDR1 MNHNS, CDR2 SASEGT.

As DNA, the CDR3 is TGTGCCACCAGCGATAGACGTGCAGCGGCTTCCTACGAGCAGTACTTC. It is translated as CATSDRRAAASYEQYF. This chain links TRBV15 with TRBJ2-7; the D gene is possibly TRBD2 (5 bases). This CDR3 has 16 residues. V was clipped by 5 bases and J by 1 base, with 18 bases between them. Germline lookup yields CDR1 LNHNV and CDR2 YYDKDF (reference sequence). Variable domain in full (rest from reference TRBV15 and TRBJ2-7): DAMVIQNPRYQVTQFGKPVTLSCSQTLNHNVMYWYQQKSSQAPKLLFHYYDKDFNNEADTPDNFQSRRPNTSFCFLDIRSPGLGDTAMYLCATSDRRAAASYEQYFGPGTRLTVT.

This chain joins TRBV18 and TRBJ2-5, with D perhaps matching TRBD1 (6 bases). Judging by the DNA end, TRBJ2-7 fits better; the J call may be wrong. Looked up from germline, CDR1 is KGHSH and CDR2 is LQKENI. This CDR3 is built from 15 residues. The CDR3 here is CASSPRRTASYEQYF. In DNA form, the CDR3 reads TGTGCCAGCTCACCTCGGAGGACAGCCTCCTACGAGCAGTACTTC.

The chain recombines TRBV2 with TRBJ1-2; D is unresolved. CDR1 is SNHLY, CDR2 FYNNEI, per germline. The CDR3 has 12 residues. With 7 bases removed from V and 10 bases from J, the gap between germline ends came to 16 bases. The CDR3 here is CASNAMEVDYTF. The CDR3 region has the DNA TGTGCCAGCAATGCTATGGAGGTCGACTACACCTTC.

This clone has just a few counts. The gene calls are TRBV20-1 and TRBJ1-2; D is ambiguous. Germline V lookup: CDR1 DFQATT, CDR2 SNEGSKA (reference sequence). V gave up 3 bases and J gave up 8 bases, with 7 bases separating them. There are 10 residues in the CDR3. CDR3 nucleotide sequence: TGCAGTGCTAGGAGAGAAGGCTACACCTTC. Amino acid sequence: CSARREGYTF.

This chain uses TRBV2 with TRBJ2-1, with D possibly being TRBD2 (5 bases). Germline assignment: CDR1 SNHLY and CDR2 FYNNEI. The CDR3 totals 14 residues. V lost 7 bases and J lost 8, with 18 bases in between. Here the CDR3 DNA reads TGTGCCAGCAAGGACTCCAATATCGGGGATGAGCAGTTCTTC. Its translation is CASKDSNIGDEQFF.